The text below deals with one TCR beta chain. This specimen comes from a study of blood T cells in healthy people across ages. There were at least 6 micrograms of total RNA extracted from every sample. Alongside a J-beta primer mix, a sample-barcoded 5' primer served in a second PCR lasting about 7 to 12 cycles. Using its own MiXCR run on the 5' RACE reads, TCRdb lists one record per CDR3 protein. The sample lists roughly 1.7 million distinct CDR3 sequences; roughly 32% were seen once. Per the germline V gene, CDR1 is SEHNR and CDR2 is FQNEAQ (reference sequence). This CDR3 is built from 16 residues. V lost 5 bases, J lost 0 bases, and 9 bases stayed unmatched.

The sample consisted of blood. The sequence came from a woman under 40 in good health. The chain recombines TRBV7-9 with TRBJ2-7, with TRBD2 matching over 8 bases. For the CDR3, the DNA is TGTGCCAGCAGCCAAGGAATAGCGGGGAACTCCTACGAGCAGTACTTC. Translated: CASSQGIAGNSYEQYF.